These 29 T cell receptor beta chains came from one sample sequenced in a study of OX40 agonist ivuxolimab in advanced cancers. Repertoires were generated with immunoSEQ multiplex PCR, while TCRdb's copy carries only in-frame clones and drops some. The data hold about 82,000 clones, with about 85% observed a single time. The sample here was CD4+ or CD8+ T cells sorted from blood, taken in a trial of the OX40 agonist ivuxolimab. These receptors all come from an adult with an advanced solid tumor such as melanoma, head and neck, liver or kidney cancer.

The chain combines TRBV27 with TRBJ1-6; no firm D call. The V gene's germline CDR1 is MNHEY and CDR2 SMNVEV (reference sequence). V was pared by 6 bases and J by 7 bases, with 16 bases between. The CDR3 consists of 15 residues. The CDR3 reads CASSPVALGNSPLHF. The CDR3 DNA reads as TGTGCCAGCAGCCCTGTCGCCCTCGGAAATTCACCCCTCCACTTT.

This clone was counted only a few times. The chain links TRBV6-5 to TRBJ1-1, with TRBD1 matching over 8 bases. The germline CDR1 and CDR2 sequences are MNHEY and SVGAGI. The CDR3 length is 13 residues. The junction had 7 bases not matched to a gene; V was cut back by 9 bases and J by 4 bases. The DNA for the CDR3 is TGTGCCAGTATAAAACAGGGGGGCACTGAAGCTTTCTTT. Amino acids: CASIKQGGTEAFF.

This sequence joins TRBV2 and TRBJ1-4, with 7 bases lining up with TRBD1. Per germline, CDR1 SNHLY and CDR2 FYNNEI. The CDR3 length is 15 residues. With 1 base clipped from V and 5 bases from J, the junction kept 4 bases outside the gene matches. CDR3 DNA sequence: TGTGCCAGCAGTGAAGGGTTAGGGGGCAATGAAAAACTGTTTTTT. It encodes CASSEGLGGNEKLFF.

This chain joins TRBV23-1 and TRBJ1-1; TRBD1 aligns across 7 bases. TRBV23-1 is identified as an open reading frame with a role that is uncertain. The CDR3 contains 16 residues. Germline trimming cut 0 bases from V and 0 bases from J; bases unmatched to any gene: 4. CDR3: CASSQSVGQMNTEAFF. Written as DNA, the CDR3 is TGCGCCAGCAGTCAATCGGTGGGACAGATGAACACTGAAGCTTTCTTT.

V is TRBV19 and J is TRBJ1-2; a possible D gene is TRBD1 (6 bases). The CDR3 has 16 amino acids. Germline CDR1 and CDR2: LNHDA and SQIVND (reference sequence). V was clipped by 3 bases and J by 5 bases, with 19 bases between them. The chain's CDR3 is CASSIDGGGTRYGYTF. The CDR3 nucleotides read TGTGCCAGTAGTATTGATGGGGGAGGGACAAGATATGGCTACACCTTC.

A note on this clone: Different DNA sequences within this sample yield the same CDR3. J is TRBJ2-7 and V is TRBV6-1, with 11 bases identical to TRBD1. Looked up from germline, CDR1 is MNHNS and CDR2 is SASEGT. The CDR3 is 16 amino acids. Trimming took 4 bases from V and 4 from J; bases not matched to a gene: 9. The CDR3 region is CASSGGSGTGGYEQYF. The DNA for the CDR3 is TGTGCCAGCAGTGGGGGATCCGGGACAGGGGGTTACGAGCAGTACTTC.

The V call is TRBV14, the J call TRBJ1-4; TRBD1 aligns across 7 bases. After removal of 4 bases from V and 6 bases from J, the junction contained 8 bases not matched to a gene. The CDR3 spans 15 residues. CDR1 SGHDN and CDR2 FVKESK come from the germline V gene. CDR3 nucleotide sequence: TGTGCCAGCAGCCCCCCGACAGGGAATCATGAAAAACTGTTTTTT. Translated: CASSPPTGNHEKLFF.

Notes on this clone: One junction end disagrees with the germline gene, perhaps due to a read error. CDR3 coding DNA: TGTGCCACCAGCAGAGACACCGGCGAGCAGCACTTC. Translation gives CATSRDTGEQHF. This sequence joins TRBV15 and TRBJ2-7, with D uncertain. Per germline, CDR1 LNHNV and CDR2 YYDKDF (reference sequence). This CDR3 is built from 12 residues.

The rearrangement links TRBV10-2 to TRBJ2-1, with D tentatively TRBD2 (6 bases). V lost 6 bases to trimming and J lost 0 bases, with 12 bases between them. Germline assignment: CDR1 WSHSY and CDR2 SAAADI. The CDR3 spans 15 residues. The CDR3 sequence: CASRIAGSSYNEQFF. The CDR3 DNA reads TGCGCCAGCAGAATAGCCGGGAGCTCCTACAATGAGCAGTTCTTC.

This clone was observed a handful of times. The J gene is TRBJ2-1, the V gene TRBV5-4; TRBD1 agrees at 9 bases. Germline V gene sequence: CDR1 SGHNT, CDR2 YYREEE (reference sequence). This CDR3 has 16 residues. V was clipped by 3 bases and J by 0 bases; unmatched bases: 4. For the CDR3, the DNA is TGTGCCAGCAGCTACGGACAGGGGAGCTCCTACAATGAGCAGTTCTTC. Translating it yields CASSYGQGSSYNEQFF.

The chain carries TRBV5-6 and TRBJ1-5, with D uncertain. The CDR3 is made up of 14 amino acids. From germline, CDR1 is SGHDT and CDR2 YYEEEE. V was trimmed by 4 bases and J by 0 bases, leaving 8 bases between them. The CDR3 coding sequence is TGTGCCAGCAGCCCTGCAGCTAGCAATCAGCCCCAGCATTTT. It specifies CASSPAASNQPQHF.

The chain carries TRBV11-2 and TRBJ1-6; 8 positions agree with TRBD1. Germline V CDR1 and CDR2: SGHAT, FQNNGV. V was clipped by 1 base and J by 10 bases; unmatched bases: 15. This CDR3 spans 18 amino acids. The CDR3 loop reads CASSLGTGLRGLGSPLHF. CDR3 nucleotides: TGTGCCAGCAGCTTAGGGACAGGGTTGAGGGGTCTCGGATCACCCCTCCACTTT.

The rearrangement links TRBV7-2 to TRBJ1-4; D may be TRBD1 (6 bases). Trimming stripped 5 bases from V and 0 bases from J, with 10 bases between. The CDR3 is made up of 15 amino acids. Germline V gives CDR1 SGHTA, CDR2 FQGNSA. CDR3 sequence reads: CASSPGQSTNEKLFF. The CDR3 region has the DNA TGTGCCAGCAGCCCAGGACAGTCAACTAATGAAAAACTGTTTTTT.

V usage is TRBV5-1 and J usage is TRBJ1-1, with D perhaps matching TRBD1 (5 bases). The CDR3 loop spans 14 amino acids. V shed 0 bases and J shed 0 bases, with 6 bases lying between them. Looked up from germline, CDR1 is SGHRS and CDR2 is YFSETQ. The CDR3 DNA is TGCGCCAGCAGCTTGGAGGGGATGAACACTGAAGCTTTCTTT. Translation gives CASSLEGMNTEAFF.

This clone was seen a few times. The chain employs TRBV19 and TRBJ2-1, with TRBD1 identical over 8 bases. V shed 4 bases and J 4 bases; nucleotides not matched to a gene: 6. This CDR3 spans 15 amino acids. Germline CDR1 is LNHDA and CDR2 is SQIVND (reference sequence). The CDR3 here is CASSRLTGAYNEQFF. The CDR3 DNA is TGTGCCAGTAGTAGATTGACAGGGGCTTACAATGAGCAGTTCTTC. The variable domain in full, with the rest retrieved from reference TRBV19 and TRBJ2-1, is DGGITQSPKYLFRKEGQNVTLSCEQNLNHDAMYWYRQDPGQGLRLIYYSQIVNDFQKGDIAEGYSVSREKKESFPLTVTSAQKNPTAFYLCASSRLTGAYNEQFFGPGTRLTVL.

J is TRBJ1-5 and V is TRBV28; the match to TRBD1 covers 8 bases. This CDR3 spans 12 amino acids. V was pared by 8 bases and J by 6 bases, with 3 bases of the junction left unmatched. Germline values: CDR1 MDHEN, CDR2 SYDVKM. The CDR3 spells CASGTGGQPQHF. In DNA form, the CDR3 reads TGTGCCAGCGGAACAGGGGGTCAGCCCCAGCATTTT.

The sample holds a few counts of this clone. V usage is TRBV5-1 and J usage is TRBJ2-5; D not resolved. Trimming cost V 3 bases and J 2 bases, with 8 bases left between them. Germline values: CDR1 SGHRS, CDR2 YFSETQ. The CDR3 spans 13 residues. The CDR3 sequence is CASSSERQETQYF. The CDR3 DNA is TGCGCCAGCAGCTCAGAAAGACAAGAGACCCAGTACTTC.

V usage is TRBV16 and J usage is TRBJ1-5; possible D gene TRBD1, 5 bases. The CDR3 spans 16 residues. CDR1 KGHSY and CDR2 FQNENV come from the germline V gene. V was pared by 1 base and J by 3 bases, with 13 bases between. The CDR3 reads CASSQYGASFNQPQHF. CDR3 DNA sequence: TGTGCCAGCAGCCAATACGGGGCCAGTTTCAATCAGCCCCAGCATTTT.

The chain employs TRBV5-4 and TRBJ2-3, with no clear D. The V end was cut by 1 base, the J end by 6 bases, with 9 bases between. The CDR3 has 13 residues. The V gene's germline CDR1 is SGHNT and CDR2 YYREEE (reference sequence). Here the CDR3 DNA reads TGTGCCAGCAGCTTGACGGCTTATGATACGCAGTATTTT. Translated, it gives CASSLTAYDTQYF.

This chain joins TRBV28 and TRBJ1-5; D remains unclear. With 5 bases removed from V and 9 bases from J, the gap between germline ends came to 8 bases. There are 11 residues in the CDR3. CDR1 MDHEN and CDR2 SYDVKM come from the germline V gene. CDR3 nucleotide sequence: TGTGCCAGCAGTCCCCCGGGGCCCCAGCATTTT. This gives the protein CASSPPGPQHF. Filled out from reference TRBV28 and TRBJ1-5, the complete variable domain reads DVKVTQSSRYLVKRTGEKVFLECVQDMDHENMFWYRQDPGLGLRLIYFSYDVKMKEKGDIPEGYSVSREKKERFSLILESASTNQTSMYLCASSPPGPQHFGDGTRLSIL.

The V gene is TRBV5-1, the J gene TRBJ1-2, with D tentatively TRBD1 (5 bases). The CDR3 contains 15 residues. Germline V CDR1 and CDR2: SGHRS, YFSETQ. V lost 7 bases, J lost 5 bases, and 21 bases lay in between. The CDR3 reads CASAYRTRALYGYTF. CDR3 nucleotide sequence: TGCGCCAGCGCTTACAGGACCCGAGCGCTATATGGCTACACCTTC.

This chain connects TRBV19 to TRBJ2-5; 8 bases match TRBD2. The CDR3 is 15 amino acids. Per germline, CDR1 LNHDA and CDR2 SQIVND (reference sequence). V dropped 3 bases and J dropped 0; count of bases not matched to a gene: 3. The DNA for the CDR3 is TGTGCCAGTAGTATGGTAGCGGGGCACCAAGAGACCCAGTACTTC. It is translated as CASSMVAGHQETQYF.

The chain has TRBV4-3 and TRBJ1-2; D unresolved. V was shortened by 0 bases and J by 7 bases, with 12 bases between the two germline ends. CDR3 length: 14 residues. Germline CDR1 reads LGHNA; CDR2 reads YSLEER. The CDR3 here is CASSQDRAIGGYTF. The CDR3, as DNA: TGCGCCAGCAGCCAAGATCGGGCAATTGGTGGCTACACCTTC.

The chain couples TRBV28 to TRBJ1-1; unclear D gene. CDR3 length: 13 amino acids. Trimming shortened V by 2 bases and J by 10 bases, and 14 bases separated the two germline ends. CDR1 is MDHEN and CDR2 is SYDVKM in the germline V gene. The CDR3 region has the DNA TGTGCCAGCAGTTTAAACTCGGGGTTTGGAGCTTTCTTT. This encodes CASSLNSGFGAFF.

The CDR3 reads CASRPLSSYNSPLHF. In DNA form, the CDR3 reads TGTGCCAGCAGACCTTTGAGCTCCTATAATTCACCCCTCCACTTT. The rearrangement links TRBV6-1 to TRBJ1-6; D is uncertain. Germline V gene data show CDR1 as MNHNS and CDR2 as SASEGT. V was shortened by 6 bases and J by 0 bases, with 9 bases between the two germline ends. The CDR3 totals 15 residues.

This chain links TRBV29-1 with TRBJ2-5; TRBD2 matches 9 bases. CDR1 is SQVTM, CDR2 ANQGSEA, per germline. V lost 1 base, J lost 5 bases, and 8 bases stayed unmatched. The CDR3 has 15 residues. The CDR3 loop is CSVEGGSGGPETQYF. DNA for the CDR3: TGCAGCGTTGAAGGGGGGAGCGGGGGGCCGGAGACCCAGTACTTC.

V and J are TRBV19 and TRBJ2-4; a weak D match, TRBD2 (6 bases). The V and J ends lost 5 bases and 1 base respectively, with 15 bases between them. This CDR3 is 16 amino acids long. CDR1 and CDR2 from the germline V gene are LNHDA and SQIVND (reference sequence). CDR3 sequence reads: CASSLSGRRAKNIQYF. For the CDR3, the DNA is TGTGCCAGTAGTTTATCAGGGAGGCGGGCCAAAAACATTCAGTACTTC.

In regard to this clone: The junction differs from germline at one of its ends, possibly a read error. The same CDR3 can be traced to other DNA sequences in this sample. This CDR3 is CAWAGTGDTEAFF. Written as DNA, the CDR3 is TGTGCCTGGGCCGGGACAGGGGATACTGAAGCCTTCTTT. This rearrangement joins TRBV30 to TRBJ1-1; 10 nucleotides line up with TRBD1. CDR3 size: 13 residues. Germline V gene sequence: CDR1 GTSNPN, CDR2 SVGIG (reference sequence).

V usage is TRBV11-2 and J usage is TRBJ1-2; 7 bases align to TRBD1. V lost 2 bases and J lost 0; bases outside the gene matches: 9. Germline V gives CDR1 SGHAT, CDR2 FQNNGV. The CDR3 has 17 amino acids. The CDR3 nucleotides read TGTGCCAGCAGCTTATTACAGGGGACAGCAGCTAACTATGGCTACACCTTC. Translating it yields CASSLLQGTAANYGYTF. Together with reference TRBV11-2 and TRBJ1-2, the CDR3 gives the full variable domain: EAGVAQSPRYKIIEKRQSVAFWCNPISGHATLYWYQQILGQGPKLLIQFQNNGVVDDSQLPKDRFSAERLKGVDSTLKIQPAKLEDSAVYLCASSLLQGTAANYGYTFGSGTRLTVV.